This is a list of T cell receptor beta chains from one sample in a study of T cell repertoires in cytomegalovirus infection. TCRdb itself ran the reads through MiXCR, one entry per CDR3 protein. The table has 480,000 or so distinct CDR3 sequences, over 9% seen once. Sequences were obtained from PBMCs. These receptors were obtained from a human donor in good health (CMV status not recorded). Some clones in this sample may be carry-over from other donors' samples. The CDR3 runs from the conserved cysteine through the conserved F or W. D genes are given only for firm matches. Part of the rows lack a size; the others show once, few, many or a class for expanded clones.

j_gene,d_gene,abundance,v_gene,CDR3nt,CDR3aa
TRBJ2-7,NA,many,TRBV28,TGTGCCAGCAGTTTAGATACGAGGCTCGGGTACGAGCAGTACTTC,CASSLDTRLGYEQYF
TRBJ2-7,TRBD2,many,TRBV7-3,TGTGCCAGCAGCTTAGTAGGTCCAACTAGCGGGGCTGCCTACGAGCAGTACTTC,CASSLVGPTSGAAYEQYF
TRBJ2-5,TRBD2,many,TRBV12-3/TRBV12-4,TGTGCCAGCAGGTTAGCGGGAGCCGGCGGGGAGACCCAGTACTTC,CASRLAGAGGETQYF
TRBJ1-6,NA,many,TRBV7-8,TGTGCCACCCGGGACACTTATAATTCACCCCTCCACTTT,CATRDTYNSPLHF
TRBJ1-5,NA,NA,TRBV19,TGTGCCAGTAGTATCCCCAGGTACAATCAGCCCCAGCATTTT,CASSIPRYNQPQHF
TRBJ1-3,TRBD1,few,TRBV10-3,TGTGCCATCAGTGAGTTTACAGGGGGCTCGTCTGGAAACACCATATATTTT,CAISEFTGGSSGNTIYF
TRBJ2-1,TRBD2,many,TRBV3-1,TGTGCCAGCAGCCTTCGGACTAGCGGGAGGAAGGGAGATGAGCAGTTCTTC,CASSLRTSGRKGDEQFF
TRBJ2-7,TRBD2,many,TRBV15,TGTGCCACCAGCAGACCCAAACCGGGACTAGGGGTCTACGAGCAGTACTTC,CATSRPKPGLGVYEQYF
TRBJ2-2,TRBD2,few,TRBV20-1,TGCAGTGCTAGGGCGACTAGCCCTCGGTACGGGGAGCTGTTTTTT,CSARATSPRYGELFF
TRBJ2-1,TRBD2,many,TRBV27,TGTGCCAGCAGTTTACTTGACGGGGGGGCCGGAGATGAGCAGTTCTTC,CASSLLDGGAGDEQFF
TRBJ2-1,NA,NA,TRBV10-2,TGCGCCAGCAAGCTTTGGGAAGAATACAATGAGCAGTTCTTC,CASKLWEEYNEQFF
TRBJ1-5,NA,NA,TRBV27,TGTGCCAGCCGATACAGGGCCAATAATCAGCCCCAGCATTTT,CASRYRANNQPQHF
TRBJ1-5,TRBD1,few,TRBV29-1,TGCAGCGACCGGGACAGGGTCAAGAAGGATCAGCCCCAGCATTTT,CSDRDRVKKDQPQHF
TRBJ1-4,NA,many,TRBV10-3,TGTGCCATCAGTGACAGGAACGAAAAGGGTGAAAAACTGTTTTTT,CAISDRNEKGEKLFF
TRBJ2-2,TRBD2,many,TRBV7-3,TGTGCCAGCAGCTTAACGGGGGACTACCTAAACACCGGGGAGCTGTTTTTT,CASSLTGDYLNTGELFF
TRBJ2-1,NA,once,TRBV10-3,TGTGCCAGCCTGCCCCCACATGGTGAGCAGTTCTTC,CASLPPHGEQFF
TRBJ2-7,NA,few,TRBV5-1,TGCGCCAGCAGCTTGGCTCCCCCCTACGAGCAGTACTTC,CASSLAPPYEQYF
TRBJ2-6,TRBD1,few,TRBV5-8,TGTGCCAGCAGCCTCTGGACAGGACACTCTGGGGCCAACGTCCTGACTTTC,CASSLWTGHSGANVLTF
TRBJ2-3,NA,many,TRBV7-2,TGTGCCAGCAGCTTAGGGGGAGCTAGTCCCCGGGCGCAGTATTTT,CASSLGGASPRAQYF
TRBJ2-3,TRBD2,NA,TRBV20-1,TGCAGTGCTAGAGACGGGACTAGCGGCCTGGATACGCAGTATTTT,CSARDGTSGLDTQYF
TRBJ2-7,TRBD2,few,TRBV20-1,TGCAGTGCTGGTTTAGAGTGGCGGGGGGGGAACGAGCAGTACTTC,CSAGLEWRGGNEQYF
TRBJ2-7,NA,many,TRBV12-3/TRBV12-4,TGTGCCACCCCGGCAGGGCCCTACGAGCAGTACTTC,CATPAGPYEQYF
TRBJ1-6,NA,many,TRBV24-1,TGTGCCACCAGTGAACCGGGACACGCGAATTCACCCCTCCACTTT,CATSEPGHANSPLHF
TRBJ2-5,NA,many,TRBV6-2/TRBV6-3,TGTGCCAGCAGTTCGGACTGGGATGGAGAGACCCAGTACTTC,CASSSDWDGETQYF
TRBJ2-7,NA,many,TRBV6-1,TGTGCCAGCAGCCCTCCGACAGCCAACTACGAGCAGTACTTC,CASSPPTANYEQYF
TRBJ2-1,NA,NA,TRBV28,TGTGCCAGCATCCGCGACACAAGGCGGATTAATGAGCAGTTCTTC,CASIRDTRRINEQFF
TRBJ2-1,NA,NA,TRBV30,TGTGCCTGGAATGGGGTTAGCGGAACCCGAGGCGCCTACAATGAGCAGTTCTTC,CAWNGVSGTRGAYNEQFF
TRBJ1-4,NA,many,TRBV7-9,TGTGCCAGCAGCTTGGGGGGGGTGTCTACTAATGAAAAACTGTTTTTT,CASSLGGVSTNEKLFF
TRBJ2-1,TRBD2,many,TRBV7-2,TGTGCCAGCAGCTTAGCGGCGGGAGGGTGGAATGAGCAGTTCTTC,CASSLAAGGWNEQFF
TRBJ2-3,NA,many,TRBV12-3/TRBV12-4,TGTGCCAGCAGTTATCAGGGGGGGGCATTTGGAGATACGCAGTATTTT,CASSYQGGAFGDTQYF
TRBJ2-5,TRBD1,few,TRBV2,TGTGCCAGCAGTGAGAGGGGAGGACAGGGTATACAGACCCAGTACTTC,CASSERGGQGIQTQYF
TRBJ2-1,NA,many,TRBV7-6,TGTGCCAGCAGCTTAGCGCCGAGACACGATGAGCAGTTCTTC,CASSLAPRHDEQFF
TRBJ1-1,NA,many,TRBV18,TGTGCCAGCTCACCGTCTAACAGCTTGAACACTGAAGCTTTCTTT,CASSPSNSLNTEAFF
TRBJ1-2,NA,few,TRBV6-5,TGTGCCAGCAGTTATGACGAGCGGCGGGATGGCTACACCTTC,CASSYDERRDGYTF
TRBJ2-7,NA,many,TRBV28,TGTGCCAGCAGTTTTCTGCGGGACGAGCAGTACTTC,CASSFLRDEQYF
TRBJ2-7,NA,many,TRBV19,TGTGCCAGTAGTATCGGTGGGCCAGGGGAAACTAGCTCCTACGAGCAGTACTTC,CASSIGGPGETSSYEQYF
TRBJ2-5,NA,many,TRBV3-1,TGTGCCAGCAGCCAAGAGGTTGGCGAGACCCAGTACTTC,CASSQEVGETQYF
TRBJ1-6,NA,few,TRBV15,TGTGCCACCAGCACCTATAATTCACCCCTCCACTTT,CATSTYNSPLHF
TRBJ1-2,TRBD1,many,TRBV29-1,TGCAGCGTTGACCCGACAGGGAACTATGGCTACACCTTC,CSVDPTGNYGYTF
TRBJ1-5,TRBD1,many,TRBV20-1,TGCAGTGCCCAGTCCTTGGACAGGCAGTCGGATCAGCCCCAGCATTTT,CSAQSLDRQSDQPQHF
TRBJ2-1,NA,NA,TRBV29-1,TGCAGCGTTGAAGAGCAGGGCTCCTACAATGAGCAGTTCTTC,CSVEEQGSYNEQFF
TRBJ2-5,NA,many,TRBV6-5,TGTGCCAGCAGTTACTCGGGGGGGCTACTAGAGACCCAGTACTTC,CASSYSGGLLETQYF
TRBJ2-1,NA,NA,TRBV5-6,TGTGCCAGCAGTGCTCCGAGCTTTGGGGGGTCCTACAATGAGCAGTTCTTC,CASSAPSFGGSYNEQFF
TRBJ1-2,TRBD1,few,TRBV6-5,TGTGCCAGCAGACCCACTCCCTCTCGACAGGGGGGGGGCACTAACTATGGCTACACCTTC,CASRPTPSRQGGGTNYGYTF
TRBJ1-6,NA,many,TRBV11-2,TGTGCCGGATCCACAGGGATCAATTCACCCCTCCACTTT,CAGSTGINSPLHF
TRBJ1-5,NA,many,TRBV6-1,TGTGCCACCACCCAAGCCCGGGGCTTCTTTCAGCCCCAGCATTTT,CATTQARGFFQPQHF
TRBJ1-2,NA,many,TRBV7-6,TGTGCCAGCAGCCCCTGTCCTAAGTGGGGCTATGGCTACACCTTC,CASSPCPKWGYGYTF
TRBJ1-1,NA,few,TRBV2,TGTGCCAGCAGGGGACACCTACACACTGAAGCTTTCTTT,CASRGHLHTEAFF
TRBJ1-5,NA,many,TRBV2,TGTGCCAGCAGTGAAGGCAGAAATAGCAATCAGCCCCAGCATTTT,CASSEGRNSNQPQHF
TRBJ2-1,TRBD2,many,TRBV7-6,TGTGCCAGCAGCTTAGTGACTAGCGGGGGGGCCTCGTGGCCTGAGCAGTTCTTC,CASSLVTSGGASWPEQFF
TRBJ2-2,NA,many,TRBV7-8,TGTGCCAGCAGCTTAGATGGGGTCACCGGGGAGCTGTTTTTT,CASSLDGVTGELFF
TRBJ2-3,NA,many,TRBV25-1,TGTGCCAGCAGTCCGCGTGGGGCGGGGCGGAGGGATACGCAGTATTTT,CASSPRGAGRRDTQYF
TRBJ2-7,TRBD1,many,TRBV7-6,TGTGCCAGCAGCTTGGGACAGGGAGTCCCCACCTACGAGCAGTACTTC,CASSLGQGVPTYEQYF
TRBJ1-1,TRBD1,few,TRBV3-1,TGTGCCAGCAGCCCACAGGGGGCGTTTATGAAAACTGAAGCTTTCTTT,CASSPQGAFMKTEAFF
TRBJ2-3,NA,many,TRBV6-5,TGTGCCAGCAGTCGCCGCGGAGATACGCAGTATTTT,CASSRRGDTQYF
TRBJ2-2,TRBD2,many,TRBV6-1,TGTGCCAGCAGGGTGACTAGCGGGAGCTCCGGGGAGCTGTTTTTT,CASRVTSGSSGELFF
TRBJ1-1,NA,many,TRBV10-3,TGTGCCATCAGTGGACGAGAGAACACTGAAGCTTTCTTT,CAISGRENTEAFF
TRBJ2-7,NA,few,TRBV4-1,TGCGCCAGCAGCCCGCAAACGCACAGGGTGGGGGAGCAGTACTTC,CASSPQTHRVGEQYF
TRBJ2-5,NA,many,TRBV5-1,TGCGCCAGCAGCTTGGACGCGGACACCCAAGAGACCCAGTACTTC,CASSLDADTQETQYF
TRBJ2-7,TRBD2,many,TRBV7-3,TGTGCCAGCAGCTTAGGGGGAGGGCCCCTCTACGAGCAGTACTTC,CASSLGGGPLYEQYF